The present entry profiles one T cell receptor beta chain with its context. Cohort 3 recovery required two negative PCRs, clearance, or symptom resolution. Method: immunoSEQ multiplex PCR; TCRdb's copy keeps in-frame clones and lacks some. Here the sample spans around 470,000 clones, roughly 88% being singletons. The sample originates from a study of blood T cell repertoires in COVID-19. CDR3 length: 17 amino acids. The V gene's germline CDR1 is SGHTA and CDR2 FQGTGA. V was pared by 1 base and J by 8 bases, with 11 bases of the junction left unmatched. The specimen was PBMCs or T cells enriched from blood (not recorded which). This receptor was obtained from a man in his late teens or twenties who had recovered from COVID-19. The genes are TRBV7-3 and TRBJ2-1; 10 bases line up with TRBD1. CDR3 protein: CASSLKGPGTGADEQFF. The DNA of the CDR3 is TGTGCCAGCAGCTTAAAAGGACCCGGGACAGGGGCCGATGAGCAGTTCTTC.